This note documents a single T cell receptor (beta chain) sequence. No antigen is known for it. No much larger clone is present one base from it, and per-base qualities are unavailable. These data originate in a study of blood T cells in healthy people across ages (dated by TCRdb to the mid-2010s). Study-level background: In model experiments, template switching captured roughly one uniquely barcoded TCR beta cDNA molecule for every two T cells. The study measured age-related changes in TCR beta repertoire diversity using deep sequencing normalized with unique cDNA molecular identifiers. Donors were grouped into four age groups: young (average about 15 years), middle-aged (39), aged (around 62) and long-lived (around 80). Donors of different ages were randomly distributed across sequencing lanes to avoid experimental bias. The study analyzed two additional independent replicas of 1 million unique cDNA reads from the same blood draw for two donors, one aged 18 to 29 and one aged 80 or older. Beyond this particular receptor, the publication reports: Estimates of total diversity based on one million sequenced T cells were considered lower bounds and underestimates. The percentage of naive T cells measured by flow cytometry correlated strongly with observed TCR beta diversity. The long-lived group showed more naive CD4+ T cells, fewer expanded clones and increased TCR diversity than the aged group, suggesting age selection. Because donor CMV infection status was unknown, age-related changes in expanded clonotypes were potentially confounded. As age increased, observed TCR beta diversity per million T cells dropped in a roughly linear way, and a significant reduction was already evident by age 40. Conclusive comparison of naive and antigen-experienced compartments was prevented by the profiling of bulk unsorted PBMCs.

Donors were a few dozen systemically healthy Caucasian individuals from Russia aged about 6 to 100 years. Each donor gave about 10 milliliters of peripheral blood, drawn into EDTA-treated Vacutainer tubes. Ficoll-Paque density-gradient centrifugation was used to isolate PBMCs, with at least 6.5 million per sample. Trizol reagent was used to extract total RNA from the PBMCs, yielding at least 5 micrograms per sample. The percentages of naive CD45RAhigh/CD27high T cells were determined by flow cytometry on a PBMC aliquot from every donor. As encoded in the germline V gene (reference sequence), CDR1 is SGHAT while CDR2 is FQDESV. The CDR3 contains 14 residues, cysteine and phenylalanine counted. This entry keeps only the CDR3 DNA: 42 bases, framed from base 1. V is pruned by 5 bases and J by 10 bases, leaving 8 bases of the junction without a gene match. Library prep was done by 5' RACE. Sequencer: Illumina HiSeq 2500. The second PCR ran for about 7 to 11 cycles and used a J-beta primer mix along with a sample-barcoded 5' primer. Each TCR beta cDNA molecule received a unique molecular identifier from a template-switch 5' adaptor carrying 12 random nucleotides. Each sample yielded at least 2.5 million CDR3-containing paired-end reads. First-strand cDNA was synthesized from all RNA with the Mint cDNA synthesis kit, primed by a TRBC-specific oligonucleotide. All cDNA was treated with uracil-DNA glycosylase and then went through a first 18-cycle PCR with the universal primers M1SS and BC2_uni_R. In the paper's pipeline: Each sample was normalized by randomly selecting 1 million high-quality reads, each carrying a distinct molecular identifier. Instead of being binned into consensus sequences, reads with shared molecular identifiers were discarded. CDR3 identification, clonotype clustering and error correction used MiTCR with a Q25 quality threshold and the strictest error-elimination algorithm. Lower-bound total TCR beta diversity was estimated with a nonparametric unseen species model using Euler transformation. TCRdb passed the public sequencing reads through fastp at Q25 and MiXCR, retaining productive beta sequences. Every entry covers one CDR3 protein and lists the most common genes and DNA from its rows. The V and J calls and clone size come from TCRdb's table, not from the authors' own analysis. The sample profile shows 1.6 million or so distinct CDR3 sequences; roughly 30% of them were found once. The ten largest make up 11% of the sample.

The specimen was blood. This TCR was recovered from a woman between 25 and 40 years old in good health. The chain couples TRBV11-1 to TRBJ2-1; 10 bases in the junction line up with TRBD1. CDR3 loop: CASSPRDRGPEQFF. The sequence in DNA is TGTGCCAGCAGCCCCCGGGACAGGGGCCCGGAGCAGTTCTTC.